This is a list of T cell receptor beta chains from one sample in a study of T cell responses to AZD1222 COVID-19 vaccine. Produced via immunoSEQ multiplex PCR; TCRdb's table is partial and in-frame only. The sample holds about 200,000 clones; 93% are singletons and the top ten take roughly 1%. Sequences were derived from peripheral blood, sampled on day 0 of MenACWY control vaccination. All receptors derive from an adult in good health. CDR3s include the opening cysteine and the closing phenylalanine or tryptophan. Fields, in order: V gene, D gene, clone size, J gene, CDR3 protein, CDR3 DNA. A D gene is named only where the DNA matches it firmly. Clone size is stated in some rows and not others, as once, few, many or a class when expanded.

v_gene: TRBV18; d_gene: TRBD1; abundance: NA; j_gene: TRBJ2-7; CDR3aa: CASSLPGQGRYEQYF; CDR3nt: TGTGCCAGCTCACTACCAGGACAGGGTCGATACGAGCAGTACTTC
v_gene: TRBV5-1; d_gene: NA; abundance: NA; j_gene: TRBJ2-5; CDR3aa: CASSSLKRAGETQYF; CDR3nt: TGCGCCAGCAGCTCCCTAAAGCGGGCGGGGGAGACCCAGTACTTC
v_gene: TRBV11-2; d_gene: NA; abundance: NA; j_gene: TRBJ1-1; CDR3aa: CASSPSRRNTEAFF; CDR3nt: TGTGCCAGCAGCCCTTCCAGGAGGAACACTGAAGCTTTCTTT
v_gene: TRBV5-1; d_gene: NA; abundance: NA; j_gene: TRBJ1-4; CDR3aa: CASSLGGTIQNEKLFF; CDR3nt: TGCGCCAGCAGCTTGGGGGGGACAATACAGAATGAAAAACTGTTTTTT
v_gene: TRBV2; d_gene: NA; abundance: NA; j_gene: TRBJ2-7; CDR3aa: CASRMDTNYEQYF; CDR3nt: TGTGCCAGCAGAATGGACACGAACTACGAGCAGTACTTC
v_gene: TRBV19; d_gene: TRBD1; abundance: once; j_gene: TRBJ1-5; CDR3aa: CASSIDSRGQPQHF; CDR3nt: TGTGCCAGTAGTATAGATAGCAGGGGGCAGCCCCAGCATTTT
v_gene: TRBV7-6; d_gene: NA; abundance: NA; j_gene: TRBJ1-2; CDR3aa: CASSLEPAYGYTF; CDR3nt: TGTGCCAGCAGCTTAGAGCCAGCCTATGGCTACACCTTC
v_gene: TRBV11-3; d_gene: TRBD1; abundance: NA; j_gene: TRBJ2-1; CDR3aa: CASSPGQGVSDEQFF; CDR3nt: TGTGCCAGCTCGCCGGGACAGGGGGTCTCCGATGAGCAGTTCTTC
v_gene: TRBV23-1; d_gene: TRBD1; abundance: NA; j_gene: TRBJ1-5; CDR3aa: CASRQGAKQPQHF; CDR3nt: TGCGCCAGCAGGCAGGGGGCGAAGCAGCCCCAGCATTTT
v_gene: TRBV4-1; d_gene: TRBD1; abundance: once; j_gene: TRBJ1-4; CDR3aa: CASSRDSSTNEKLFF; CDR3nt: TGCGCCAGCAGCCGGGACAGTTCAACTAATGAAAAACTGTTTTTT
v_gene: TRBV5-1; d_gene: TRBD1; abundance: NA; j_gene: TRBJ1-2; CDR3aa: CASSETGAGYGYTF; CDR3nt: TGCGCCAGCAGCGAGACAGGGGCAGGGTATGGCTACACCTTC
v_gene: TRBV28; d_gene: TRBD1; abundance: few; j_gene: TRBJ1-6; CDR3aa: CASSIIRGEYSPLHF; CDR3nt: TGTGCCAGCAGTATTATCAGGGGGGAGTATTCACCCCTCCACTTT
v_gene: TRBV4-1; d_gene: TRBD1; abundance: NA; j_gene: TRBJ1-1; CDR3aa: CASSHTGEGEAFF; CDR3nt: TGCGCCAGCAGCCACACAGGGGAAGGTGAAGCTTTCTTT
v_gene: TRBV18; d_gene: NA; abundance: NA; j_gene: TRBJ2-3; CDR3aa: CASSRDRTNLDTQYF; CDR3nt: TGTGCCAGCTCACGAGACAGGACTAATCTAGATACGCAGTATTTT
v_gene: TRBV19; d_gene: TRBD1; abundance: once; j_gene: TRBJ2-7; CDR3aa: CASSGPGQGTREQYF; CDR3nt: TGTGCCAGTAGTGGCCCGGGACAGGGGACGCGCGAGCAGTACTTC
v_gene: TRBV18; d_gene: NA; abundance: NA; j_gene: TRBJ1-1; CDR3aa: CASSRGVNTEAFF; CDR3nt: TGTGCCAGCTCAAGAGGGGTGAACACTGAAGCTTTCTTT
v_gene: TRBV19; d_gene: NA; abundance: once; j_gene: TRBJ1-4; CDR3aa: CASSAPGGANEKLFF; CDR3nt: TGTGCCAGTAGTGCCCCGGGGGGGGCTAATGAAAAACTGTTTTTT
v_gene: TRBV21-1; d_gene: NA; abundance: NA; j_gene: TRBJ1-1; CDR3aa: CASSKAGHESEAFF; CDR3nt: TGTGCCAGCAGCAAAGCCGGACACGAATCTGAAGCTTTCTTT
v_gene: TRBV6-5; d_gene: NA; abundance: NA; j_gene: TRBJ1-3; CDR3aa: CASSYSDNNSGNTIYF; CDR3nt: TGTGCCAGCAGTTACTCAGACAACAACTCTGGAAACACCATATATTTT
v_gene: TRBV30; d_gene: TRBD1; abundance: NA; j_gene: TRBJ1-1; CDR3aa: CASGGRRNTEAFF; CDR3nt: TGTGCCTCAGGGGGCCGGAGAAACACTGAAGCTTTCTTT
v_gene: TRBV13; d_gene: NA; abundance: NA; j_gene: TRBJ1-1; CDR3aa: CASSLRGQLKPGAFF; CDR3nt: TGTGCCAGCAGCTTACGGGGTCAGCTGAAGCCCGGGGCTTTCTTT
v_gene: TRBV30; d_gene: NA; abundance: NA; j_gene: TRBJ1-2; CDR3aa: CAWSVVGSPGGF; CDR3nt: TGTGCCTGGAGTGTAGTGGGCAGCCCGGGGGGATTC
v_gene: TRBV30; d_gene: NA; abundance: NA; j_gene: TRBJ1-3; CDR3aa: CAWSVGGNTIYF; CDR3nt: TGTGCCTGGAGTGTTGGAGGAAACACCATATATTTT
v_gene: TRBV12-5; d_gene: TRBD1; abundance: once; j_gene: TRBJ1-1; CDR3aa: CASGTGPPEAFF; CDR3nt: TGTGCTAGTGGGACAGGGCCCCCTGAAGCTTTCTTT
v_gene: TRBV7-7; d_gene: NA; abundance: NA; j_gene: TRBJ2-7; CDR3aa: CASSLTSGSYEQYF; CDR3nt: TGTGCCAGCAGCTTAACGAGTGGTTCCTACGAGCAGTACTTC
v_gene: TRBV21-1; d_gene: NA; abundance: NA; j_gene: TRBJ1-1; CDR3aa: CASSTYSQGAAEAFF; CDR3nt: TGTGCCAGCAGCACTTATTCACAGGGGGCCGCTGAAGCTTTCTTT
v_gene: TRBV6-5; d_gene: NA; abundance: NA; j_gene: TRBJ1-6; CDR3aa: CASRPFRGSPSPLHF; CDR3nt: TGTGCCAGCAGACCCTTCAGAGGTAGTCCGTCACCCCTCCACTTT
v_gene: TRBV14; d_gene: NA; abundance: NA; j_gene: TRBJ1-1; CDR3aa: CASSARWGEGRDEAFF; CDR3nt: TGTGCCAGCAGCGCAAGATGGGGAGAGGGCAGGGATGAAGCTTTCTTT
v_gene: TRBV19; d_gene: TRBD2; abundance: NA; j_gene: TRBJ2-3; CDR3aa: CASTRLAGGTDTQYF; CDR3nt: TGTGCCAGCACCCGACTAGCGGGGGGCACAGATACGCAGTATTTT
v_gene: TRBV7-2; d_gene: NA; abundance: NA; j_gene: TRBJ1-5; CDR3aa: CASSLESRGEGQPQHF; CDR3nt: TGTGCCAGCAGCTTAGAGTCCCGCGGTGAGGGTCAGCCCCAGCATTTT
v_gene: TRBV28; d_gene: NA; abundance: once; j_gene: TRBJ2-1; CDR3aa: CASSPALGPSRGDEQFF; CDR3nt: TGTGCCAGCAGTCCCGCGCTAGGCCCGTCGAGGGGCGATGAGCAGTTCTTC
v_gene: TRBV10-3; d_gene: TRBD1; abundance: NA; j_gene: TRBJ1-2; CDR3aa: CAISGPGQGNYGYTF; CDR3nt: TGTGCCATCAGTGGTCCGGGACAGGGGAACTATGGCTACACCTTC
v_gene: TRBV11-2; d_gene: NA; abundance: NA; j_gene: TRBJ1-2; CDR3aa: CASSLDRGANYGYTF; CDR3nt: TGTGCCAGCAGCTTAGATCGGGGAGCTAACTATGGCTACACCTTC
v_gene: TRBV7-9; d_gene: TRBD1; abundance: NA; j_gene: TRBJ2-1; CDR3aa: CASSLRGGGEQFF; CDR3nt: TGTGCCAGCAGCTTACGAGGGGGCGGTGAGCAGTTCTTC
v_gene: TRBV7-8; d_gene: NA; abundance: NA; j_gene: TRBJ1-5; CDR3aa: CASSLGTGNQPQHF; CDR3nt: TGTGCCAGCAGCTTAGGGACAGGCAATCAGCCCCAGCATTTT
v_gene: TRBV13; d_gene: TRBD1; abundance: NA; j_gene: TRBJ1-1; CDR3aa: CASSSWTAGGFFF; CDR3nt: TGTGCCAGCAGCTCCTGGACAGCAGGGGGTTTTTTCTTT
v_gene: TRBV7-9; d_gene: NA; abundance: NA; j_gene: TRBJ1-4; CDR3aa: CASSLDQGLQFF; CDR3nt: TGTGCCAGCAGCTTAGATCAGGGTCTACAGTTTTTT
v_gene: TRBV6-6; d_gene: NA; abundance: NA; j_gene: TRBJ2-1; CDR3aa: CASSYEYNEQFF; CDR3nt: TGTGCCAGCAGTTACGAATACAATGAGCAGTTCTTC
v_gene: TRBV10-3; d_gene: NA; abundance: once; j_gene: TRBJ1-2; CDR3aa: CAISESGVRHYTF; CDR3nt: TGTGCCATCAGTGAGTCGGGGGTCAGACACTACACCTTC
v_gene: TRBV27; d_gene: TRBD1; abundance: NA; j_gene: TRBJ2-7; CDR3aa: CASGQGAPYEQYF; CDR3nt: TGTGCCAGCGGACAGGGGGCCCCCTACGAGCAGTACTTC
v_gene: TRBV5-5; d_gene: NA; abundance: NA; j_gene: TRBJ1-6; CDR3aa: CASSLRGPNSPLHF; CDR3nt: TGTGCCAGCAGCTTGCGGGGACCTAATTCACCCCTCCACTTT
v_gene: TRBV5-4; d_gene: TRBD2; abundance: NA; j_gene: TRBJ2-3; CDR3aa: CASSLGGGLSGDTQYF; CDR3nt: TGTGCCAGCAGCTTGGGCGGGGGGCTCTCCGGAGATACGCAGTATTTT
v_gene: TRBV3-1/TRBV3-2; d_gene: NA; abundance: NA; j_gene: TRBJ1-2; CDR3aa: CASSTDSYGYTF; CDR3nt: TGTGCCAGCAGCACGGACAGTTATGGCTACACCTTC
v_gene: TRBV10-3; d_gene: NA; abundance: NA; j_gene: TRBJ2-2; CDR3aa: CAISSNTGELFF; CDR3nt: TGTGCCATCAGTTCTAACACCGGGGAGCTGTTTTTT
v_gene: TRBV5-5; d_gene: NA; abundance: NA; j_gene: TRBJ2-7; CDR3aa: CASSLGTGTQTYEQYF; CDR3nt: TGTGCCAGCAGCTTGGGCACCGGGACCCAAACCTACGAGCAGTACTTC
v_gene: TRBV1; d_gene: NA; abundance: NA; j_gene: TRBJ1-4; CDR3aa: CTSSPLNSPVATNEKLFF; CDR3nt: TGCACCAGCAGCCCCCTGAACTCTCCCGTTGCAACTAATGAAAAACTGTTTTTT
v_gene: TRBV4-1; d_gene: NA; abundance: NA; j_gene: TRBJ2-7; CDR3aa: CASSHGPSASYEQYF; CDR3nt: TGCGCCAGCAGCCACGGGCCCTCGGCCTCCTACGAGCAGTACTTC
v_gene: TRBV19; d_gene: NA; abundance: NA; j_gene: TRBJ1-5; CDR3aa: CASSIVFNQPQHF; CDR3nt: TGTGCCAGTAGTATAGTCTTCAATCAGCCCCAGCATTTT